The rows below give T cell receptor beta chains drawn from one sample of a study of blood T cell repertoires in COVID-19. The repertoire was sequenced with immunoSEQ multiplex PCR; TCRdb's copy has only in-frame clones and lacks some. The sample contains 270,000 or so clones, 85% of which appear only once. The sample was peripheral blood. All receptors derive from a human donor in a cohort sampled during active COVID-19. The CDR3 runs from the conserved cysteine through the conserved F or W. Fields, in order: D gene, V gene, J gene, clone size, CDR3 protein, CDR3 DNA. D genes are given only for firm matches. Clone size is shown for a subset of rows, as once, few, many or a class of expanded clone.

TRBD1	TRBV30	TRBJ1-1	-	CAWIPPDRRVLAFF	TGTGCCTGGATTCCCCCGGACAGGAGGGTTCTAGCTTTCTTT
-	TRBV5-4	TRBJ2-1	-	CASSLDGTSSYNEQFF	TGTGCCAGCAGCTTGGATGGTACTAGCTCCTACAATGAGCAGTTCTTC
TRBD2	TRBV7-2	TRBJ2-3	-	CASSSNSGSGTDTQYF	TGTGCCAGCAGCTCCAATAGCGGGTCCGGCACAGATACGCAGTATTTT
-	TRBV7-9	TRBJ1-2	few	CASSREAGRSYTF	TGTGCCAGCAGTCGCGAAGCGGGGCGAAGCTACACCTTC
TRBD1	TRBV9	TRBJ2-5	-	CASSGLSTGAQETQYF	TGTGCCAGCAGCGGCCTTTCGACAGGGGCCCAAGAGACCCAGTACTTC
TRBD1	TRBV27	TRBJ2-1	-	CASREGLTDRTYNEQFF	TGTGCCAGCAGGGAAGGGCTCACGGACAGGACTTACAATGAGCAGTTCTTC
-	TRBV27	TRBJ2-2	-	CASSPQSFGGELFF	TGTGCCAGCAGTCCTCAGTCTTTTGGTGGGGAGCTGTTTTTT
-	TRBV5-8	TRBJ2-1	-	CASNGGDSSYNEQFF	TGTGCCAGCAACGGGGGGGACAGCTCCTACAATGAGCAGTTCTTC
-	TRBV5-6	TRBJ1-1	-	CASSFILRRGSGENTEAFF	TGTGCCAGCAGCTTTATCTTGAGGAGGGGTTCTGGTGAGAACACTGAAGCTTTCTTT
TRBD2	TRBV5-4	TRBJ2-1	-	CASSLGQGIHGLAGVAKQFF	TGTGCCAGCAGCTTGGGGCAGGGAATACACGGACTAGCGGGTGTTGCCAAGCAGTTCTTC
TRBD1	TRBV18	TRBJ2-7	-	CASSLQGQGFEQYF	TGTGCCAGCTCACTCCAGGGACAGGGGTTTGAGCAGTACTTC
-	TRBV5-1	TRBJ2-7	-	CASSVRGTASYEQYF	TGCGCCAGCAGCGTCCGCGGGACAGCGTCCTACGAGCAGTACTTC
-	TRBV7-2	TRBJ2-6	-	CASSSRVSGANVLTF	TGTGCCAGCAGCTCCAGGGTATCTGGGGCCAACGTCCTGACTTTC
-	TRBV3-1/TRBV3-2	TRBJ2-2	-	CASSAGWAGELFF	TGTGCCAGCAGCGCGGGATGGGCCGGGGAGCTGTTTTTT
-	TRBV5-1	TRBJ2-6	-	CASSDSSGANVLTF	TGCGCCAGCAGTGACAGCTCTGGGGCCAACGTCCTGACTTTC
TRBD1	TRBV4-3	TRBJ1-1	-	CASSLMDRVGRMNTEAFF	TGCGCCAGCAGCCTTATGGACAGGGTGGGAAGAATGAACACTGAAGCTTTCTTT
TRBD2	TRBV28	TRBJ2-7	-	CASISPTSGSYEQYF	TGTGCCAGCATTTCCCCGACTAGCGGGAGCTACGAGCAGTACTTC
-	TRBV2	TRBJ1-2	-	CASSETALINYGYTF	TGTGCCAGCAGTGAAACAGCCCTAATTAACTATGGCTACACCTTC
TRBD1	TRBV10-3	TRBJ2-7	-	CAIRGTGEGHEQYF	TGTGCCATCAGGGGGACAGGGGAAGGTCACGAGCAGTACTTC
TRBD2	TRBV5-1	TRBJ2-1	-	CASTPRTSGDNEQFF	TGCGCCAGCACGCCCCGGACTAGCGGAGACAATGAGCAGTTCTTC
-	TRBV15	TRBJ2-5	-	CATSTDRILGETQYF	TGTGCCACCAGCACTGACAGGATTTTAGGGGAGACCCAGTACTTC
-	TRBV6-5	TRBJ2-1	-	CASSVGLNNEQFF	TGTGCCAGCAGCGTCGGACTGAACAATGAGCAGTTCTTC
TRBD1	TRBV12-3/TRBV12-4	TRBJ2-1	-	CASSRGQGREQFF	TGTGCCAGCAGCCGCGGACAGGGCCGTGAGCAGTTCTTC
TRBD1	TRBV7-7	TRBJ2-5	-	CASSPGTGRARETQYF	TGTGCTAGCAGCCCCGGGACAGGTCGGGCACGGGAGACCCAGTACTTC
TRBD2	TRBV28	TRBJ2-7	-	CASSFSSGGSYEQYF	TGTGCCAGCAGTTTCTCTAGCGGGGGCTCCTACGAGCAGTACTTC
-	TRBV4-2	TRBJ1-1	-	CASSQDLLNTEAFF	TGTGCCAGCAGCCAAGACCTCCTGAACACTGAAGCTTTCTTT
TRBD2	TRBV5-4	TRBJ2-3	-	CASSRTSVTDTQYF	TGTGCCAGCAGCCGGACTAGCGTCACAGATACGCAGTATTTT
-	TRBV9	TRBJ1-1	-	CASSVRQASEAFF	TGTGCCAGCAGCGTGAGACAGGCATCTGAAGCTTTCTTT
-	TRBV5-1	TRBJ1-3	-	CASSESGIAGNTIYF	TGCGCCAGCAGCGAATCCGGGATCGCAGGAAACACCATATATTTT
-	TRBV7-9	TRBJ1-2	-	CASSLGGAAYGYTF	TGTGCCAGCAGCTTAGGTGGAGCAGCCTATGGCTACACCTTC
-	TRBV5-8	TRBJ1-1	-	CASSLAPDRNTEAFF	TGTGCCAGCAGCTTGGCTCCGGACAGGAACACTGAAGCTTTCTTT
TRBD2	TRBV18	TRBJ2-2	-	CASSLGGTTGELFF	TGTGCCAGCTCTCTGGGAGGGACCACCGGGGAGCTGTTTTTT